These 28 T cell receptor beta chains originate from one sample sequenced in a study of blood T cells in healthy people across ages. A sample-barcoded 5' primer and a J-beta primer mix were used in a second PCR of roughly 6 to 11 cycles. TCRdb processed the 5' RACE reads anew with MiXCR; each CDR3 protein has one entry. The sample lists approximately 780,000 distinct CDR3 sequences, approximately 24% occurring once. Another study also made use of these data, one on T cells of mothers and their children.

The sample was blood. These receptors were obtained from a boy between 10 and 17 years old in good health.

This clonotype has more than one count but fewer than ten. The chain is built from TRBV10-3 and TRBJ2-3; tentatively, D is TRBD2 (5 bases). The CDR3 consists of 15 residues. Germline loops: CDR1 ENHRY, CDR2 SYGVKD. Trimming shortened V by 5 bases and J by 2 bases, and 14 bases separated the two germline ends. The CDR3 nucleotides read TGTGCCATCAGTCGAGGACTCCGTTCCACAGATACGCAGTATTTT. Protein: CAISRGLRSTDTQYF.

This clonotype was recorded a few times. The V gene is TRBV7-2, the J gene TRBJ1-4; D is ambiguous. This CDR3 has 19 amino acids. Germline V gene data show CDR1 as SGHTA and CDR2 as FQGNSA. The V end lost 2 bases, the J end lost 4 bases, and 23 bases lay between the germline ends. CDR3 DNA: TGTGCCAGCAGCTTACCTCGCTCCAGGAAGAGCGTTGATAATGAAAAACTGTTTTTT. This translates into CASSLPRSRKSVDNEKLFF.

The chain couples TRBV29-1 to TRBJ2-5; tentatively, D is TRBD1 (6 bases). Trimming left V 7 bases short and J 5 bases short, with 17 bases between. This CDR3 is 13 amino acids long. Germline CDR1 reads SQVTM; CDR2 reads ANQGSEA. As DNA, the CDR3 is TGCAGCGGGGCAACAGGGTTTTGGGAGACCCAGTACTTC. Translation gives CSGATGFWETQYF.

This clonotype was counted between two and nine times. The chain has TRBV10-3 and TRBJ1-1; TRBD1 matches 7 bases. CDR3 length equals 13 residues. Trimming removed 6 bases from V and 1 base from J; junction bases left unmatched: 2. Germline V gene sequence: CDR1 ENHRY, CDR2 SYGVKD. The DNA of the CDR3 is TGTGCCATCAGGACAGGGACGAACACTGAAGCTTTCTTT. It translates to CAIRTGTNTEAFF.

The chain recombines TRBV5-1 with TRBJ2-5, with no clear D. The V gene's germline CDR1 is SGHRS and CDR2 YFSETQ. The CDR3 is made up of 14 amino acids. V was clipped by 0 bases and J by 1 base, with 7 bases between them. CDR3 coding DNA: TGCGCCAGCAGCTTGGAGTCAGTCCAAGAGACCCAGTACTTC. Its translation is CASSLESVQETQYF.

This clonotype has more than one count but fewer than ten. The CDR3 reads CASSKGRGGYGYTF. The CDR3 DNA follows: TGTGCCAGCAGCAAAGGTCGGGGAGGCTATGGCTACACCTTC. V gene TRBV5-5 combines with J gene TRBJ1-2; D gene ambiguous. The germline V gene encodes CDR1 SGHKS and CDR2 YYEKEE (reference sequence). The CDR3 extends over 14 amino acids. The V gene lost 4 bases and the J gene lost 4 bases, with 14 bases spanning the gap.

Regarding this clonotype: One end of the junction varies from germline; a read error may be responsible. Here the CDR3 DNA reads TGCGCCAGCAGTTCCTTCGGCGGGACTATATATACCGGGGAGCTGTTTTTT. This encodes CASSSFGGTIYTGELFF. The rearrangement joins TRBV6-5 to TRBJ2-2; TRBD2 matches at 7 bases. This CDR3 has 17 residues. In germline, CDR1 is MNHEY, CDR2 SVGAGI.

The V call is TRBV12-3 or TRBV12-4, the J call TRBJ2-5; D possibly corresponds to TRBD2 (7 bases). The last part of the DNA fits TRBJ2-1 better; the J call may be wrong. The CDR3 totals 15 residues. The CDR3 reads CASSKTSSGANEQFF. CDR3 bases: TGTGCCAGCAGTAAGACTAGCTCGGGGGCCAATGAGCAGTTCTTC.

Written as DNA, the CDR3 is TGCAGTGGCAAATCAGGGGACGAGCAGTACTTC. Its translation is CSGKSGDEQYF. The genes are TRBV20-1 and TRBJ2-5; tentatively, D is TRBD1 (6 bases). The DNA matches TRBJ2-7 better at its end, which makes the J call doubtful. The CDR3 runs 11 residues. Germline values: CDR1 DFQATT, CDR2 SNEGSKA (reference sequence).

On this clonotype: A much larger clone is a single base away; this may be a read error. The chain is built from TRBV7-6 and TRBJ2-5; 9 bases map to TRBD2. Looked up from germline, CDR1 is SGHVS and CDR2 is FNYEAQ. The trim removed 4 bases at V and 3 bases at J, leaving 3 bases unmatched. The CDR3 extends over 14 amino acids. CDR3 nucleotide sequence: TGTGCCAGCAGCTCAAGCGGGGGGAAAGAGACCCAGTACTTC. Translating it yields CASSSSGGKETQYF.

This clonotype came up a few times. The V gene is TRBV6-1, the J gene TRBJ2-5, with TRBD2 identical over 10 bases. The last part of the DNA fits TRBJ2-7 better; the J call may be wrong. The CDR3 is 14 amino acids. The germline gives CDR1 MNHNS, CDR2 SASEGT. CDR3 loop: CASSGSGGEREQYF. CDR3 coding DNA: TGTGCCAGCAGTGGAAGCGGGGGGGAACGCGAGCAGTACTTC.

V usage is TRBV12-3 or TRBV12-4 and J usage is TRBJ2-3; D uncertain. The V end was cut by 1 base, the J end by 4 bases, with 12 bases between. CDR3 length: 15 amino acids. CDR3 coding DNA: TGTGCCAGCAGTTTAGAAGTAACCACCGCAGATACGCAGTATTTT. The encoded protein is CASSLEVTTADTQYF.

The chain carries TRBV6-6 and TRBJ2-7; D not resolved. The V end lost 2 bases, the J end lost 2 bases, and 10 bases lay between the germline ends. The CDR3 loop spans 14 amino acids. Germline V gives CDR1 MNHNY, CDR2 SVGAGI (reference sequence). The CDR3 DNA reads as TGTGCCAGCAGTTACGTGGGTCCTACCTACGAGCAGTACTTC. Translation: CASSYVGPTYEQYF.

There are many counts of this clonotype. This chain uses TRBV10-1 with TRBJ2-7; the D is unclear. Trimming took 3 bases from V and 4 from J, leaving 13 bases between them. This CDR3 has 14 amino acids. The germline CDR1 and CDR2 sequences are WNHNN and SYGVQD (reference sequence). The CDR3 DNA is TGCGCCAGCAGTGACCCGGTCACCGGTTACGAGCAGTACTTC. Translated, it gives CASSDPVTGYEQYF.

The rearrangement uses TRBV20-1 and TRBJ2-5, with D hard to call. The CDR3 loop spans 11 amino acids. Germline lookup yields CDR1 DFQATT and CDR2 SNEGSKA (reference sequence). Deletions cut 2 bases from V and 4 bases from J, with 5 bases between. CDR3 DNA: TGCAGTGCTAGACTCCTAGAGACCCAGTACTTC. This codes for CSARLLETQYF.

The rearrangement uses TRBV12-3 or TRBV12-4 and TRBJ1-2; D unclear. V lost 3 bases to trimming and J lost 6 bases, with 5 bases between them. This CDR3 is built from 11 residues. CDR3 amino acids: CASSLEHGYTF. CDR3 nucleotide sequence: TGTGCCAGCAGTTTGGAACATGGCTACACCTTC.

The chain couples TRBV7-6 to TRBJ2-7; D possibly corresponds to TRBD1 (6 bases). This CDR3 region has 15 residues. Germline CDR1 reads SGHVS; CDR2 reads FNYEAQ. V gave up 0 bases and J gave up 2 bases, with 11 bases separating them. The CDR3 DNA reads as TGTGCCAGCAGCTTAGCGCAGGGGCCCCCCTACGAGCAGTACTTC. It codes for CASSLAQGPPYEQYF.

The chain has TRBV24-1 and TRBJ2-3, with 7 positions matching TRBD2. Trimming cost V 10 bases and J 3 bases; bases outside gene matches: 6. Germline V lookup: CDR1 KGHDR, CDR2 SFDVKD. The CDR3 loop spans 13 amino acids. The CDR3 DNA reads as TGTGCCACATGCGGGAGTTCAACAGATACGCAGTATTTT. Its translation: CATCGSSTDTQYF.

This clonotype has a handful of counts. The gene calls are TRBV12-3 or TRBV12-4 and TRBJ1-1; D is unclear. The V end lost 7 bases, the J end lost 1 base, and 10 bases lay between the germline ends. This CDR3 contains 13 residues. CDR3 DNA sequence: TGTGCCAGCAATCTCCAGAGGAACACTGAAGCTTTCTTT. Protein: CASNLQRNTEAFF.

V is TRBV20-1 and J is TRBJ2-5, with a tentative D call TRBD2 (6 bases). The end of the DNA is better explained by TRBJ2-7, so the J call may be wrong. The CDR3 has 12 residues. Germline CDR1 reads DFQATT; CDR2 reads SNEGSKA (reference sequence). The CDR3 DNA reads as TGCAGTGCTAGCAGGGAGGCAAACGAGCAGTACTTC. Translation gives CSASREANEQYF.

V usage is TRBV10-3 and J usage is TRBJ1-2; TRBD1 matches at 7 bases. CDR1 and CDR2 from the germline V gene are ENHRY and SYGVKD. This CDR3 has 12 amino acids. V lost 6 bases and J lost 8; bases outside the gene matches: 6. This CDR3 reads CAIRTGIWGYTF. Here the CDR3 DNA reads TGTGCCATCAGGACAGGGATTTGGGGCTACACCTTC.

The DNA for the CDR3 is TGCAGTGCTTTCCGCGGGGTCGCTCCTTACGAGCAGTACTTC. Its translation: CSAFRGVAPYEQYF. The chain couples TRBV20-1 to TRBJ2-7; D is possibly TRBD2 (6 bases). From germline, CDR1 is DFQATT and CDR2 SNEGSKA (reference sequence). The CDR3 runs to 14 residues. V lost 5 bases and J lost 4, with 18 bases in between.

The chain uses TRBV12-3 or TRBV12-4 and TRBJ2-3, with D maybe TRBD2 (6 bases). Trimming cost V 3 bases and J 5 bases, with 12 bases left between them. The CDR3 runs 14 residues. CDR3 in DNA: TGTGCCAGCAGTTTGCGGCGGAGGGGAGATACGCAGTATTTT. Translating gives CASSLRRRGDTQYF.

Only one count was recorded for this clonotype. The rearrangement links TRBV5-1 to TRBJ2-1, with D possibly TRBD2 on 5 matching bases. CDR3 length: 17 residues. The V and J ends lost 1 base and 6 bases respectively, with 20 bases between them. The V gene's germline CDR1 is SGHRS and CDR2 YFSETQ. The CDR3 loop is CASSLRLAGAIGNEQFF. DNA for the CDR3: TGCGCCAGCAGCTTGCGGCTAGCCGGAGCAATAGGCAATGAGCAGTTCTTC.

The chain has TRBV20-1 and TRBJ2-5, with D perhaps given as TRBD1 or TRBD2 (5 bases each). Looked up from germline, CDR1 is DFQATT and CDR2 is SNEGSKA (reference sequence). V was shortened by 5 bases and J by 1 base, with 20 bases between the two germline ends. This CDR3 region has 16 residues. This CDR3 reads CSARDEGEGLQETQYF. CDR3 nucleotide sequence: TGCAGTGCTCGGGACGAAGGGGAAGGCCTCCAAGAGACCCAGTACTTC.

A few counts support this clonotype. J is TRBJ2-5 and V is TRBV27, with TRBD1 matching 7 bases. The CDR3 length is 14 residues. With V trimmed by 4 bases and J by 2 bases, 4 bases remained unmatched. Germline CDR1 reads MNHEY; CDR2 reads SMNVEV (reference sequence). The CDR3 region is CASSWTGRQETQYF. The CDR3, as DNA: TGTGCCAGCAGTTGGACAGGAAGGCAAGAGACCCAGTACTTC.

Only a few counts were recorded for this clonotype. The chain uses TRBV5-5 and TRBJ2-1; D may be TRBD1 (5 bases). This CDR3 is 15 amino acids long. V lost 7 bases to trimming and J lost 6 bases, with 20 bases between them. Germline V gene lookup returns CDR1 SGHKS and CDR2 YYEKEE (reference sequence). Here the CDR3 reads CASLPLGVRGNEQFF. CDR3 DNA: TGTGCCAGCCTCCCCCTAGGGGTTCGCGGCAATGAGCAGTTCTTC.

This clonotype was seen a few times. The genes are TRBV14 and TRBJ2-5, with a weak D call TRBD2 (6 bases). This CDR3 has 14 amino acids. CDR1 SGHDN and CDR2 FVKESK come from the germline V gene. Trimming left V 4 bases short and J 5 bases short, with 14 bases between. CDR3 amino acids: CASSPHGSGETQYF. In DNA, the CDR3 is TGTGCCAGCAGCCCCCACGGGAGCGGGGAGACCCAGTACTTC.